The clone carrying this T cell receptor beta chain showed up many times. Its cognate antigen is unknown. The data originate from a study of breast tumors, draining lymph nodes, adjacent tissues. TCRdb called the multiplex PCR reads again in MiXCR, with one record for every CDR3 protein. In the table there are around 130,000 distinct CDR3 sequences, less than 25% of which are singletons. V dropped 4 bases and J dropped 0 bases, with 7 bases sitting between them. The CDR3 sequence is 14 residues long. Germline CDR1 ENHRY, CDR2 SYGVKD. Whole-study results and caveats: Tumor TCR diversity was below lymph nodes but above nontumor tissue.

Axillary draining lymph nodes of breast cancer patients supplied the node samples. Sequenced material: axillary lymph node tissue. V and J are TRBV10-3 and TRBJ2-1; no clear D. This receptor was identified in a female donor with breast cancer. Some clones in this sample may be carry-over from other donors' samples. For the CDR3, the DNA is TGTGCCATCAGTGCGACTCTCTCCTACAATGAGCAGTTCTTC. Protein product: CAISATLSYNEQFF.